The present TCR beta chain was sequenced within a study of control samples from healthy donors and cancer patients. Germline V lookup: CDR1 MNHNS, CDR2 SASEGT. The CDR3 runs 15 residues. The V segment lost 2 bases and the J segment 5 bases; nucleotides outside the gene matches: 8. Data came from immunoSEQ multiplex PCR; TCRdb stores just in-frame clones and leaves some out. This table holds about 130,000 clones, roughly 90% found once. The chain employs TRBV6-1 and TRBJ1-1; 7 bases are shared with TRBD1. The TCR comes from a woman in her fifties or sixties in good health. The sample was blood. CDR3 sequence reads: CASSERRQGGTEAFF. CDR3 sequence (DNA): TGTGCCAGCAGTGAACGGCGGCAGGGGGGTACTGAAGCTTTCTTT.